Sequencing of this T cell receptor beta chain was carried out in a study of T cell responses to AZD1222 COVID-19 vaccine. Study results and limitations: Spike-specific TCR breadth and depth both grew after two AZD1222 doses.

The V gene end was trimmed by 6 bases and the J gene end by 3 bases; junction bases not matched to a gene: 2. Looked up from germline, CDR1 is LNHDA and CDR2 is SQIVND (reference sequence). The CDR3 consists of 13 residues. Measured with immunoSEQ multiplex PCR; TCRdb has only the in-frame clones, and not every one. Of about 110,000 clones listed, approximately 86% are singletons. Turning to this clone: Its antigen is undetermined.

The gene calls are TRBV19 and TRBJ2-1; 7 bases line up with TRBD2. Material: peripheral blood, obtained on day 0 of AZD1222 vaccination. The TCR was taken from an adult in good health. In nucleotides, the CDR3 is TGTGCCAGTAGGGGGGGGTACTACAATGAGCAGTTCTTC. The encoded protein is CASRGGYYNEQFF.